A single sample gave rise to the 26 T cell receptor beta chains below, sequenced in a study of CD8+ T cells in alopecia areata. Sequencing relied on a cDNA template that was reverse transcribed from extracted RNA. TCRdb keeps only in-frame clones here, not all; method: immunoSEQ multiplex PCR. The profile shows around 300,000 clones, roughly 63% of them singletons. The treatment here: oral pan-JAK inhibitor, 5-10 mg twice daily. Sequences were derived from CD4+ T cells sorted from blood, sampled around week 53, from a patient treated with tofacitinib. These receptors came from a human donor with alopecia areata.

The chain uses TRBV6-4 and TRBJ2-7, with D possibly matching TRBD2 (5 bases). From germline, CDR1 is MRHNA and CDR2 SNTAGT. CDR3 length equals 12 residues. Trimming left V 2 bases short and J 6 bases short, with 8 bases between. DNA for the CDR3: TGTGCCAGCAGTGACAGGGAGCTCGAGCAGTACTTC. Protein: CASSDRELEQYF.

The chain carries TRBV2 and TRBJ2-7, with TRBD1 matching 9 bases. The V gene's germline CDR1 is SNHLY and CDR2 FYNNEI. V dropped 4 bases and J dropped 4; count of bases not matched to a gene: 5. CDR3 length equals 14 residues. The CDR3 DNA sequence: TGTGCCAGCAGTGCACAGGGGGCAGGATACGAGCAGTACTTC. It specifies CASSAQGAGYEQYF.

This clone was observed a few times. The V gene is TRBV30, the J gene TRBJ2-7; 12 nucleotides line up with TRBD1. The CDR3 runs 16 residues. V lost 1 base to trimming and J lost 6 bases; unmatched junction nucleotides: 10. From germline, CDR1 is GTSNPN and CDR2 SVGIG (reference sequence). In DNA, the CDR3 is TGTGCCTGGAGTGCCCTCCCGGGACAGGGGGCACGCGAGCAGTACTTC. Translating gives CAWSALPGQGAREQYF.

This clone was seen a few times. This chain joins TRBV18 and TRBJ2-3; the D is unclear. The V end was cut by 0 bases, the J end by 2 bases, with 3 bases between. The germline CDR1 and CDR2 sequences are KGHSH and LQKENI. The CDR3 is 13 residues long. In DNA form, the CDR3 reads TGTGCCAGCTCACCACCGATCACAGATACGCAGTATTTT. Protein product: CASSPPITDTQYF.

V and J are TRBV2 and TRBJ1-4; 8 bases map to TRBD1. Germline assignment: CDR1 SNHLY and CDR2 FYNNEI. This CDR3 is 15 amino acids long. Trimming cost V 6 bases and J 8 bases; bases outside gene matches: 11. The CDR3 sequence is CASRTNRGAQEKLFF. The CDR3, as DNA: TGTGCCAGCAGAACAAACAGGGGGGCGCAAGAAAAACTGTTTTTT.

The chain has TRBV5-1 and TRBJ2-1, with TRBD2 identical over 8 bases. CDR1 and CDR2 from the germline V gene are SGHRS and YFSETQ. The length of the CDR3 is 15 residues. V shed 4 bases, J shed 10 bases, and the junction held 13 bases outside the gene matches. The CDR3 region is CASSTGLVQREEQFF. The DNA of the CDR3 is TGCGCCAGCAGCACGGGACTAGTTCAAAGGGAGGAGCAGTTCTTC.

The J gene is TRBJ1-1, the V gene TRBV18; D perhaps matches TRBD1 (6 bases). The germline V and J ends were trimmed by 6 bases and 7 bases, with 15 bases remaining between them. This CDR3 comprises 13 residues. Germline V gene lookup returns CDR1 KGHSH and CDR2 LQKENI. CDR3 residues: CASSSDRTGEAFF. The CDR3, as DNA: TGTGCCAGCTCCTCGGACAGAACAGGTGAAGCTTTCTTT. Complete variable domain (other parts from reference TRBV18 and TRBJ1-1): NAGVMQNPRHLVRRRGQEARLRCSPMKGHSHVYWYRQLPEEGLKFMVYLQKENIIDESGMPKERFSAEFPKEGPSILRIQQVVRGDSAAYFCASSSDRTGEAFFGQGTRLTVV.

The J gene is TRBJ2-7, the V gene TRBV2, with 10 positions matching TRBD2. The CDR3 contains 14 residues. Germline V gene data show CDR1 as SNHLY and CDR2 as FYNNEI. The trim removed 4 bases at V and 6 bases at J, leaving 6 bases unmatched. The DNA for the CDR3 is TGTGCCAGCAGTGCGCTAGCGGGGGCGGGCGAGCAGTACTTC. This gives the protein CASSALAGAGEQYF.

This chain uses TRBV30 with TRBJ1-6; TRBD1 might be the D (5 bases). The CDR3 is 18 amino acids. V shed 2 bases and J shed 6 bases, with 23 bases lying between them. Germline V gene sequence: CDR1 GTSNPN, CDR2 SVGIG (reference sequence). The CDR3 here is CAWSLRGLSTGGNSPLHF. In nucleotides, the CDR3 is TGTGCCTGGAGTCTTCGGGGCCTATCGACGGGGGGTAATTCACCCCTCCACTTT.

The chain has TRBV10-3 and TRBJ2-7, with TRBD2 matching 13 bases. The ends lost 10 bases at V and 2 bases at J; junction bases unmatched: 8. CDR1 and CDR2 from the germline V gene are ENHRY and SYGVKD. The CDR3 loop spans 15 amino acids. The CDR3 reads CATTRTSGGTYEQYF. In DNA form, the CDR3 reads TGTGCCACCACCCGGACTAGCGGGGGCACCTACGAGCAGTACTTC.

The CDR3 spells CASSGGAEGNTIYF. The CDR3, as DNA: TGTGCCAGCAGCGGAGGGGCTGAGGGAAACACCATATATTTT. The V call is TRBV7-9, the J call TRBJ1-3, with D possibly matching TRBD1 (5 bases). Germline V lookup: CDR1 SEHNR, CDR2 FQNEAQ (reference sequence). Trimming left V 5 bases short and J 4 bases short, with 12 bases between. The length of the CDR3 is 14 residues.

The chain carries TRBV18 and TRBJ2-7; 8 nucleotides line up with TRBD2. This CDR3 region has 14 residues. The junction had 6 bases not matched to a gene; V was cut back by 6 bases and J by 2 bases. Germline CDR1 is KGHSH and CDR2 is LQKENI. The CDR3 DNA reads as TGTGCCAGCTCCCCGCGGGGGGCGACCTACGAGCAGTACTTC. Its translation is CASSPRGATYEQYF.

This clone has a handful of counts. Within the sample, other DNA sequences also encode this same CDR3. CDR3 in amino acids: CSVERGADTQYF. The DNA of the CDR3 is TGCAGCGTTGAGAGGGGGGCAGATACGCAGTATTTT. The genes are TRBV29-1 and TRBJ2-3, with D perhaps TRBD1 or TRBD2 (6 bases each). Trimming pared 3 bases from V and 4 bases from J, leaving 8 bases between. CDR1 is SQVTM and CDR2 is ANQGSEA in the germline V gene. This CDR3 spans 12 amino acids.

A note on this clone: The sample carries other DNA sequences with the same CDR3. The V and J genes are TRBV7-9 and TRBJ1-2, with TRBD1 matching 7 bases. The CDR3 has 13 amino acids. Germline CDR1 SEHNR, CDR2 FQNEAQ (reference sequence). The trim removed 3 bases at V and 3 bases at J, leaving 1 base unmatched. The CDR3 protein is CASSLGTDYGYTF. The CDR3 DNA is TGTGCCAGCAGCTTGGGGACAGACTATGGCTACACCTTC.

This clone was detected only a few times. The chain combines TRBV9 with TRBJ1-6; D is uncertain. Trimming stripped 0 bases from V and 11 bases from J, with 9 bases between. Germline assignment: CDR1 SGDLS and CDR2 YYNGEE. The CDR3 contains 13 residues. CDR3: CASSVEVSPPLHF. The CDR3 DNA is TGTGCCAGCAGCGTAGAAGTCAGTCCACCCCTCCACTTT.

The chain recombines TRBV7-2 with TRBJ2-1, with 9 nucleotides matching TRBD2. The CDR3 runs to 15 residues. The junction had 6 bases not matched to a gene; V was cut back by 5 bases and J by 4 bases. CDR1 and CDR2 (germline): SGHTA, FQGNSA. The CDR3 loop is CASSPWRGGYNEQFF. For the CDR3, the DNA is TGTGCCAGCAGCCCCTGGCGGGGGGGGTACAATGAGCAGTTCTTC.

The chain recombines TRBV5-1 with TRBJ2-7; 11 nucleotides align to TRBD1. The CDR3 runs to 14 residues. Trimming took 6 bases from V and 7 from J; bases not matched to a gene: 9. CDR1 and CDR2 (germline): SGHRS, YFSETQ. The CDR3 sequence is CASTSRTGGVEQYF. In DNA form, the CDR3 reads TGCGCCAGCACCTCAAGGACAGGGGGCGTTGAGCAGTACTTC. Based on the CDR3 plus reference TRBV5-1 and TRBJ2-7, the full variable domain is KAGVTQTPRYLIKTRGQQVTLSCSPISGHRSVSWYQQTPGQGLQFLFEYFSETQRNKGNFPGRFSGRQFSNSRSEMNVSTLELGDSALYLCASTSRTGGVEQYFGPGTRLTVT.

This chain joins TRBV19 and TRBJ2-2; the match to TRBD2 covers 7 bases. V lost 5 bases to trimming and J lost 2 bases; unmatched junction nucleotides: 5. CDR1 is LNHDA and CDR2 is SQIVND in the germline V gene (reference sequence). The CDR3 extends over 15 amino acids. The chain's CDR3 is CASSPGTINTGELFF. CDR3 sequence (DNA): TGTGCCAGTAGTCCCGGGACTATAAACACCGGGGAGCTGTTTTTT.

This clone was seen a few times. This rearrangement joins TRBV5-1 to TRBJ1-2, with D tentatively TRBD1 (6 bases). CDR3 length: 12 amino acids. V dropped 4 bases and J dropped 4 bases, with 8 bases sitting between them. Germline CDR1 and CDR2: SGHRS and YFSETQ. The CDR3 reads CASSVDSYGYTF. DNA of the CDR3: TGCGCCAGCAGCGTGGACAGCTATGGCTACACCTTC.

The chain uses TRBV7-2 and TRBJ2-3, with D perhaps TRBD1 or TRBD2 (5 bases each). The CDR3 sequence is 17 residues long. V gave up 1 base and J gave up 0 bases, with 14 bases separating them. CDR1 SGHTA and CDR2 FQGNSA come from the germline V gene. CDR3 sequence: CASSLVGTALSTDTQYF. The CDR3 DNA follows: TGTGCCAGCAGCTTAGTTGGGACGGCCCTTAGCACAGATACGCAGTATTTT.

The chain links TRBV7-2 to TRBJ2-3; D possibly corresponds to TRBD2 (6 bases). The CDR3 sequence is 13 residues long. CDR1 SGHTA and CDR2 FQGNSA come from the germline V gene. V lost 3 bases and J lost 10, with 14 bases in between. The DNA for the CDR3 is TGTGCCAGCAGCTTTACCGGGGGTGCTTCGCAGTATTTT. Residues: CASSFTGGASQYF.

CDR3 loop: CASSPPGQGVTGELFF. The CDR3 coding sequence is TGTGCCAGCTCACCTCCGGGACAGGGTGTGACCGGGGAGCTGTTTTTT. The rearrangement uses TRBV18 and TRBJ2-2, with 9 bases identical to TRBD1. This CDR3 is 16 amino acids long. V lost 3 bases, J lost 5 bases, and 7 bases stayed unmatched. The germline gives CDR1 KGHSH, CDR2 LQKENI.

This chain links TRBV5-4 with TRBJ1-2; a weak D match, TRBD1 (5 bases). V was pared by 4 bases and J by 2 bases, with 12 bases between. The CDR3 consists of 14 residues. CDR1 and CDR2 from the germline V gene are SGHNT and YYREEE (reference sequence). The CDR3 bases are TGTGCCAGCAGCCCGGGAGGGGAGAACTATGGCTACACCTTC. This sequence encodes CASSPGGENYGYTF.

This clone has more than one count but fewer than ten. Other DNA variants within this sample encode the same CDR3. CDR3 bases: TGTGCCAGCAGAGGGACAGGGGTAAACACTGAAGCTTTCTTT. Translating gives CASRGTGVNTEAFF. The rearrangement uses TRBV6-1 and TRBJ1-1; TRBD1 agrees at 10 bases. CDR1 is MNHNS, CDR2 SASEGT, per germline. V shed 6 bases and J 2 bases; nucleotides not matched to a gene: 3. The CDR3 is made up of 14 amino acids.

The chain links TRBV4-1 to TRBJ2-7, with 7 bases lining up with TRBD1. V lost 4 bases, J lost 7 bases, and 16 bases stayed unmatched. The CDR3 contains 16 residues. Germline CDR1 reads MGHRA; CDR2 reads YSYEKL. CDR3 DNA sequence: TGCGCCAGCAGCCCTATACCTGACAGGGTTTGGGGGGAGCAGTACTTC. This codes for CASSPIPDRVWGEQYF.

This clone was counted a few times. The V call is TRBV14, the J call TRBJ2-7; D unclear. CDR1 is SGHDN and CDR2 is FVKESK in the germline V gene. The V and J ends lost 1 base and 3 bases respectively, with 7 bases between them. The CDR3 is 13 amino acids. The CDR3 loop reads CASSQVNLYEQYF. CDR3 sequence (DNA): TGTGCCAGCAGCCAAGTAAACCTCTACGAGCAGTACTTC.